This T cell receptor beta chain was recovered during a study of identical twins. Healthy Caucasians provided all donations. Template switching introduced a universal primer site, and the cDNA bore unique molecular identifiers. TCRdb itself ran the 5' RACE reads through MiXCR, one entry per CDR3 protein. The sample holds about 720,000 distinct CDR3 sequences, over 15% seen once. This CDR3 region has 14 residues. J lost 2 bases, V lost 5 bases, and 7 bases had no gene match. CDR1 DFQATT and CDR2 SNEGSKA come from the germline V gene (reference sequence). The same sample was also studied in work on T cells expressing NK-cell markers.

This sequence was found in a woman between 18 and 30 years old in good health. Sequenced sample: PBMCs. J is TRBJ2-3 and V is TRBV20-1; the match to TRBD1 covers 7 bases. CDR3 nucleotide sequence: TGCAGTGCTGAAAGACAGGGAAACACAGATACGCAGTATTTT. Amino acid sequence: CSAERQGNTDTQYF.